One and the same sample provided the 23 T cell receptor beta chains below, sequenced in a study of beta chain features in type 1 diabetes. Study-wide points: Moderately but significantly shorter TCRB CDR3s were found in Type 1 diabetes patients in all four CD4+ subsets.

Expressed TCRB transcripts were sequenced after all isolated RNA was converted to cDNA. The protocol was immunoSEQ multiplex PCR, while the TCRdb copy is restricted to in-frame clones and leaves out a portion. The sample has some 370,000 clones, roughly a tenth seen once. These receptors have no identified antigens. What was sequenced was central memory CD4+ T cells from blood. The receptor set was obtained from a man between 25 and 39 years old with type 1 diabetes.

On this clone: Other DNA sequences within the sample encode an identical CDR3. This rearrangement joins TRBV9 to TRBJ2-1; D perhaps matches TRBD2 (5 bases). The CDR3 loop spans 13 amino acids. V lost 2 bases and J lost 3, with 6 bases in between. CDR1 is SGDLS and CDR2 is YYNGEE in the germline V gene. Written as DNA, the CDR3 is TGTGCCAGCAGCGTGGGGAGCTACAATGAGCAGTTCTTC. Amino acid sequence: CASSVGSYNEQFF.

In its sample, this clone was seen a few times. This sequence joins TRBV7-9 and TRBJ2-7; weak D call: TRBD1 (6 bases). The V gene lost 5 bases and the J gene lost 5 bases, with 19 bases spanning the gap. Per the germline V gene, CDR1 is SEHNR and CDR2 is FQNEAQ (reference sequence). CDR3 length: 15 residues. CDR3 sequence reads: CASSPTGLSFHEQYF. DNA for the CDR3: TGTGCCAGCAGCCCGACAGGTCTCTCCTTCCACGAGCAGTACTTC.

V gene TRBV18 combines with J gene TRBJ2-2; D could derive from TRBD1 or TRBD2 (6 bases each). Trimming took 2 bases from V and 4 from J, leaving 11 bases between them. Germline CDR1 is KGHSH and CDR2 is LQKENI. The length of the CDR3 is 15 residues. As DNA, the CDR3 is TGTGCCAGCTCACCAGATAAGGGGGGCACCGGGGAGCTGTTTTTT. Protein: CASSPDKGGTGELFF.

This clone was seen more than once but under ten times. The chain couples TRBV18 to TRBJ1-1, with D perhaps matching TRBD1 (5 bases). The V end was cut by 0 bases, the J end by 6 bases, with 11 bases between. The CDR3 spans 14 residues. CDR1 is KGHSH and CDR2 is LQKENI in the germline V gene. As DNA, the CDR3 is TGTGCCAGCTCACCACCCTCAGGGAGCGCTGAAGCTTTCTTT. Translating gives CASSPPSGSAEAFF. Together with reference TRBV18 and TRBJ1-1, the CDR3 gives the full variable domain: NAGVMQNPRHLVRRRGQEARLRCSPMKGHSHVYWYRQLPEEGLKFMVYLQKENIIDESGMPKERFSAEFPKEGPSILRIQQVVRGDSAAYFCASSPPSGSAEAFFGQGTRLTVV.

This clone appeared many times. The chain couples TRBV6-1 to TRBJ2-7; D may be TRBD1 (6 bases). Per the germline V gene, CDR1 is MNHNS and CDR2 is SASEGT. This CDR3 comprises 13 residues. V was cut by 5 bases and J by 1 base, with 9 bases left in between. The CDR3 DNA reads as TGTGCCAGCAGTCAGGGGCTGTCCTACGAGCAGTACTTC. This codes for CASSQGLSYEQYF.

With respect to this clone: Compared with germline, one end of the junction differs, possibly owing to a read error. CDR3: CASSASPGASGPNVLTF. The CDR3 nucleotides read TGTGCCAGCAGCGCAAGCCCCGGGGCCAGTGGGCCCAACGTCCTGACTTTC. The V call is TRBV9, the J call TRBJ2-6; tentatively, D is TRBD1 or TRBD2 (5 bases each). Germline V gives CDR1 SGDLS, CDR2 YYNGEE. The CDR3 has 17 residues.

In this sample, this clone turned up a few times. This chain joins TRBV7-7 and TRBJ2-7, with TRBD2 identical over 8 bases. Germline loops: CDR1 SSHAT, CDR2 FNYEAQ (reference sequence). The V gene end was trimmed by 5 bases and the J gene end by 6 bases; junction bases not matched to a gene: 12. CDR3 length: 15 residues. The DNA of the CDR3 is TGTGCCAGCAGCCTTAGCGGGGCCGACGGGTCCGAGCAGTACTTC. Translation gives CASSLSGADGSEQYF.

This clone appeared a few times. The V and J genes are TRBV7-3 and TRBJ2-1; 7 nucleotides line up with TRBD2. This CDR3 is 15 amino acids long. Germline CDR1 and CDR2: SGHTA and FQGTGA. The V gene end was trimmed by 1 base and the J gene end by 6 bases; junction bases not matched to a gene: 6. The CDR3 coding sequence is TGTGCCAGCAGCTTAATGGGTGGCGGGAGCAATGAGCAGTTCTTC. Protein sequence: CASSLMGGGSNEQFF. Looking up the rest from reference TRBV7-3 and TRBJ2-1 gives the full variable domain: GAGVSQTPSNKVTEKGKYVELRCDPISGHTALYWYRQSLGQGPEFLIYFQGTGAADDSGLPNDRFFAVRPEGSVSTLKIQRTERGDSAVYLCASSLMGGGSNEQFFGPGTRLTVL.

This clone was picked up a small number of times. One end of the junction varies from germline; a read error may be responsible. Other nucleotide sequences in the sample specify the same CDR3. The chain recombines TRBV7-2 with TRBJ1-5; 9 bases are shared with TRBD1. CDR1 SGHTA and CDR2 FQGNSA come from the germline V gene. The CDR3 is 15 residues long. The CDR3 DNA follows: TGCGCCAGCAGCACCCGGACAGGGGAAGGCCAGCCCCAGCATTTT. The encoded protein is CASSTRTGEGQPQHF.

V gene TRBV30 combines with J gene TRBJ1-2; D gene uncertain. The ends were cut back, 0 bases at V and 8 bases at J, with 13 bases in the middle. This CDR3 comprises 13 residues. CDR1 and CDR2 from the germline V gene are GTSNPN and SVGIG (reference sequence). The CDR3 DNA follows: TGTGCCTGGAGTGTACTAAGGCACTCAGGCTACACCTTC. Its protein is CAWSVLRHSGYTF.

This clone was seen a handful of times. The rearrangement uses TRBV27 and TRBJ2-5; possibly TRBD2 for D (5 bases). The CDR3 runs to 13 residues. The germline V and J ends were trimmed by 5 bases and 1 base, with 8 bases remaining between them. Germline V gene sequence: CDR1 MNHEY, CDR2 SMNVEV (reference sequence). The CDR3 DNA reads TGTGCCAGCAGTAGACGGGGCCAAGAGACCCAGTACTTC. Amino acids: CASSRRGQETQYF.

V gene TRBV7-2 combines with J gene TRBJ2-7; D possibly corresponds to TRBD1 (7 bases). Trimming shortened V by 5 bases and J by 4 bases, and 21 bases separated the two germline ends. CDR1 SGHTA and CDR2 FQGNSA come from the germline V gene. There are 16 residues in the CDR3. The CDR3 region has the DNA TGTGCCAGCAGCCAGGCAGGGGGGCGAGGGACATACGAGCAGTACTTC. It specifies CASSQAGGRGTYEQYF.

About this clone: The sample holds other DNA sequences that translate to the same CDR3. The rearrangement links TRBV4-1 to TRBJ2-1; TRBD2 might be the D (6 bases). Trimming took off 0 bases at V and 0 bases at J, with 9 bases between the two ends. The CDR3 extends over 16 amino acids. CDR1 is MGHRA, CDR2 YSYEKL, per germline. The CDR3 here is CASSQDPAGSYNEQFF. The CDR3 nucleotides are TGCGCCAGCAGCCAAGATCCAGCGGGCTCCTACAATGAGCAGTTCTTC.

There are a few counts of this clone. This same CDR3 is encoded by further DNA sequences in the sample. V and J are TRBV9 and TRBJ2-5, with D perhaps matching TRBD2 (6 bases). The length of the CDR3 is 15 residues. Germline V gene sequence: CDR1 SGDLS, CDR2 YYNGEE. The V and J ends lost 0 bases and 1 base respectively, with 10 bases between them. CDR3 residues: CASSVGAGFQETQYF. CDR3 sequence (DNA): TGTGCCAGCAGCGTAGGAGCGGGCTTCCAAGAGACCCAGTACTTC. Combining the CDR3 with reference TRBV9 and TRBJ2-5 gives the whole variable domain DSGVTQTPKHLITATGQRVTLRCSPRSGDLSVYWYQQSLDQGLQFLIQYYNGEERAKGNILERFSAQQFPDLHSELNLSSLELGDSALYFCASSVGAGFQETQYFGPGTRLLVL.

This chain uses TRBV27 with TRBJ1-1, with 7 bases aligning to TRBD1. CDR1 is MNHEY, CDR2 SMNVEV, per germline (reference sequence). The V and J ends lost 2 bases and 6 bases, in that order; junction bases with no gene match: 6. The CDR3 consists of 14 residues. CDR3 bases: TGTGCCAGCAGTTTAGACAGGGATCGACCTGAAGCTTTCTTT. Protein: CASSLDRDRPEAFF.

CDR3 bases: TGCGCCAGCAGCCAGGACAGTAACACCGGGGAGCTGTTTTTT. Protein: CASSQDSNTGELFF. This chain uses TRBV5-1 with TRBJ2-2; maybe TRBD1 (6 bases). The V gene's germline CDR1 is SGHRS and CDR2 YFSETQ. The CDR3 has 14 residues. The germline V and J ends were trimmed by 4 bases and 2 bases, with 9 bases remaining between them.

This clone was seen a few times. The CDR3 DNA is TGCGCCAGCGCAGGGGACAGGAATCAGCCCCAGCATTTT. This encodes CASAGDRNQPQHF. This rearrangement joins TRBV10-2 to TRBJ1-5; TRBD1 matches at 8 bases. V lost 8 bases, J lost 4 bases, and 4 bases stayed unmatched. The CDR3 contains 13 residues. The germline V gene encodes CDR1 WSHSY and CDR2 SAAADI.

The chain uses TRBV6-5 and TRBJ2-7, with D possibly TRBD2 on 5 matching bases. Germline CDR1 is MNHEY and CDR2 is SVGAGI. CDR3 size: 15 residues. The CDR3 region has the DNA TGTGTCAGTAGGGAGCACCAAGGGCTTTCCTACGAGCAGTACTTC. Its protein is CVSREHQGLSYEQYF.

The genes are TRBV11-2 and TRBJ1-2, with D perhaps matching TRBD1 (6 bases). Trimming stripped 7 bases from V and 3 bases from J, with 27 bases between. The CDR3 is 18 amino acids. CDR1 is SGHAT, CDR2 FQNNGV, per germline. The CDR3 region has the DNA TGTGCCAGCACCCAGATCACCGGGACAAATATTTTTCACTATGGCTACACCTTC. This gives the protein CASTQITGTNIFHYGYTF.

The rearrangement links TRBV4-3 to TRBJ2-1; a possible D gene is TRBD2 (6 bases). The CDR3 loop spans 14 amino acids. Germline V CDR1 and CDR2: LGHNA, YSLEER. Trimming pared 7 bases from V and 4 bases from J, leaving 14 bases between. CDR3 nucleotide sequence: TGCGCCAGCATAGGGACTTTTCCTTACAATGAGCAGTTCTTC. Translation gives CASIGTFPYNEQFF.

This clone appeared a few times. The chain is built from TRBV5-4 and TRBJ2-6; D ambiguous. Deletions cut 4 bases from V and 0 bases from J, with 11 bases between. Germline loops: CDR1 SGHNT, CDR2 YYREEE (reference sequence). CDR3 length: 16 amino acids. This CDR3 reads CASSPYGSSGANVLTF. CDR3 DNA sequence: TGTGCCAGCAGCCCCTATGGTAGCTCTGGGGCCAACGTCCTGACTTTC.

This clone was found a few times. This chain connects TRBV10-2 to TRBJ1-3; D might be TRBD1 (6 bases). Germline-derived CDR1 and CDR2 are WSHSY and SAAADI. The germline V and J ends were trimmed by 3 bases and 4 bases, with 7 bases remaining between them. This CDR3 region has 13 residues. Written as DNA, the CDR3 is TGCGCCAGCAGTGAACAGGGAGGAAACACCATATATTTT. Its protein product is CASSEQGGNTIYF.

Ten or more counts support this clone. DNA for the CDR3: TGTGCCAGCACTTCAACTAATGAAAAACTGTTTTTT. It translates to CASTSTNEKLFF. This chain joins TRBV2 and TRBJ1-4; D is unresolved. CDR1 and CDR2 (germline): SNHLY, FYNNEI. V was shortened by 7 bases and J by 0 bases, with 3 bases between the two germline ends. The CDR3 extends over 12 amino acids.